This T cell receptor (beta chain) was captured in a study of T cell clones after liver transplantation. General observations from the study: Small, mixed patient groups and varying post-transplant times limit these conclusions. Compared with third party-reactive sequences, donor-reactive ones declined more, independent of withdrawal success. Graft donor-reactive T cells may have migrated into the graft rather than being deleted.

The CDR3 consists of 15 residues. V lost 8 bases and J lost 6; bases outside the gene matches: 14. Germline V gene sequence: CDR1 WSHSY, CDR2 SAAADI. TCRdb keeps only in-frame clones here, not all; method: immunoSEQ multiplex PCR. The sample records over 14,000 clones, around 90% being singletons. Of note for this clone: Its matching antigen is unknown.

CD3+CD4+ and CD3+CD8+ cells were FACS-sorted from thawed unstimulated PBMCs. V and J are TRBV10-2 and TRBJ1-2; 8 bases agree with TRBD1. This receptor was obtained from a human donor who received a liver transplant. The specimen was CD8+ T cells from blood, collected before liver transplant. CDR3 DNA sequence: TGCGCCAGCGGCGGAATTTTGACAGGGGATGATGGCTACACCTTC. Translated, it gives CASGGILTGDDGYTF.